The 21 T cell receptor beta chains given below trace back to one sample, sequenced in a study of T cells in Graves' hyperthyroidism and ophthalmopathy. Regions amplified from RNA transcripts were the TCR beta CDR3 regions. The TCR CDR3 was amplified in a first-round RT-PCR using the HTBI primer set. MiXCR, applied by TCRdb to the multiplex PCR reads, yields one record per CDR3 protein. The repertoire holds 400,000 to 500,000 distinct CDR3 sequences, with about 15% as singletons. The sequenced sample was blood. The source is a young man with Graves' ophthalmopathy.

In its sample, this clonotype was seen many times. The chain couples TRBV6-6 to TRBJ1-2, with D perhaps matching TRBD1 (5 bases). The germline CDR1 and CDR2 sequences are MNHNY and SVGAGI (reference sequence). V was clipped by 0 bases and J by 2 bases, with 10 bases between them. The CDR3 sequence is 15 residues long. The CDR3: CASSYSPGENYGYTF. CDR3 coding DNA: TGTGCCAGCAGTTACTCTCCGGGGGAGAACTATGGCTACACCTTC.

The V and J genes are TRBV7-2 and TRBJ1-2, with a possible D match to TRBD1 (6 bases). The CDR3 is 14 residues long. Germline V gives CDR1 SGHTA, CDR2 FQGNSA. V was trimmed by 7 bases and J by 5 bases, leaving 17 bases between them. The chain's CDR3 is CASTVQGEGYGYTF. Written as DNA, the CDR3 is TGTGCCAGCACCGTACAGGGAGAAGGTTATGGCTACACCTTC. The entire variable domain, with the rest obtained from reference TRBV7-2 and TRBJ1-2, is as follows: GAGVSQSPSNKVTEKGKDVELRCDPISGHTALYWYRQSLGQGLEFLIYFQGNSAPDKSGLPSDRFSAERTGGSVSTLTIQRTQQEDSAVYLCASTVQGEGYGYTFGSGTRLTVV.

Details on this clonotype: This could be a read error, since a much larger clone is one nucleotide away. The J gene is TRBJ2-6, the V gene TRBV10-3; D is undetermined. V was shortened by 4 bases and J by 0 bases, with 10 bases between the two germline ends. CDR1 is ENHRY, CDR2 SYGVKD, per germline. The CDR3 loop spans 16 amino acids. CDR3 DNA: TGTGCCATCAGTGGTTTGGCGAACTCTGGGGCCAACGTCCTGACTTTC. The encoded protein is CAISGLANSGANVLTF.

The table lists this clonotype with a few counts. The CDR3 sequence: CASSLEGPESYEQYF. CDR3 in DNA: TGCGCCAGCAGCTTGGAGGGGCCAGAATCCTACGAGCAGTACTTC. The chain recombines TRBV5-1 with TRBJ2-7; D might be TRBD1 (5 bases). The germline V and J ends were trimmed by 0 bases and 1 base, with 11 bases remaining between them. CDR3 length equals 15 residues. CDR1 and CDR2 from the germline V gene are SGHRS and YFSETQ.

This clonotype was detected many times. The rearrangement joins TRBV11-3 to TRBJ2-5; 7 bases fit TRBD2. The CDR3 runs to 13 residues. V lost 3 bases and J lost 3; bases outside the gene matches: 1. Per germline, CDR1 SGHNT and CDR2 YENEEA. CDR3 coding DNA: TGTGCCAGCAGCTTCGCGGGGGAAGAGACCCAGTACTTC. Its protein product is CASSFAGEETQYF.

This clonotype was observed a handful of times. V gene TRBV25-1 combines with J gene TRBJ2-3; TRBD1 agrees at 9 bases. This CDR3 is built from 16 residues. The germline V gene encodes CDR1 MGHDK and CDR2 SYGVNS. J gave up 5 bases and V 1 base, and 7 bases lay outside the gene matches. CDR3 region: CASSELGTGLRDTQYF. CDR3 in DNA: TGTGCCAGCAGTGAATTAGGGACAGGGCTAAGAGATACGCAGTATTTT. Supplemented by reference TRBV25-1 and TRBJ2-3, the full variable domain reads EADIYQTPRYLVIGTGKKITLECSQTMGHDKMYWYQQDPGMELHLIHYSYGVNSTEKGDLSSESTVSRIRTEHFPLTLESARPSHTSQYLCASSELGTGLRDTQYFGPGTRLTVL.

This clonotype was counted many times. The chain joins TRBV11-2 to TRBJ1-1; D uncertain. V lost 1 base, J lost 0 bases, and 6 bases lay in between. This CDR3 has 14 amino acids. Germline V gives CDR1 SGHAT, CDR2 FQNNGV. The CDR3 DNA reads as TGTGCCAGCAGCTTAGGTCAGCTGAACACTGAAGCTTTCTTT. Translated, it gives CASSLGQLNTEAFF.

The rearrangement links TRBV19 to TRBJ1-2; a weak D match, TRBD1 (5 bases). Germline V gene lookup returns CDR1 LNHDA and CDR2 SQIVND (reference sequence). Trimming pared 0 bases from V and 0 bases from J, leaving 14 bases between. The CDR3 runs to 17 residues. CDR3 coding DNA: TGTGCCAGTAGTATAGAGCGGGGACTCTTTGCTAACTATGGCTACACCTTC. This sequence encodes CASSIERGLFANYGYTF.

This clonotype came up a few times. This clone may be a read error of a much larger clone one base away. In this CDR3 the conserved last residue, phenylalanine or tryptophan, is missing, so a read error is likely. The V and J genes are TRBV3-1 and TRBJ1-1; TRBD1 aligns across 9 bases. V lost 0 bases, J lost 10 bases, and 6 bases stayed unmatched. Germline V lookup: CDR1 LGHDT, CDR2 YNNKEL (reference sequence). The CDR3 runs 14 residues. CDR3 protein: CASSQENRGRRAFL. The CDR3 DNA reads TGTGCCAGCAGCCAAGAGAACAGGGGGCGCCGAGCTTTCCTT.

This clonotype was counted ten times or more. This rearrangement joins TRBV6-2 or TRBV6-3 to TRBJ2-1, with TRBD2 matching over 10 bases. The V and J ends lost 2 bases and 8 bases, in that order; junction bases with no gene match: 6. Germline V gene lookup returns CDR1 MNHEY and CDR2 SVGEGT. The CDR3 runs 15 residues. CDR3 region: CASSYGLAGVYEQFF. CDR3 coding DNA: TGTGCCAGCAGTTACGGGCTAGCGGGAGTTTATGAGCAGTTCTTC.

The sample holds one count of this clonotype. This may be a read error, as it is one base from a much larger clone. V is TRBV20-1 and J is TRBJ2-3; D is possibly TRBD2 (7 bases). The CDR3 spans 14 residues. CDR1 is DFQATT, CDR2 SNEGSKA, per germline (reference sequence). The CDR3 nucleotides are TGCAGTACTAGGGACTATCAGGGGAAAGATACGCAGTATTTT. Translation: CSTRDYQGKDTQYF.

This clonotype has a handful of counts. An end of the junction differs from the germline gene, which may be a read error. This rearrangement joins TRBV4-1 to TRBJ2-5, with D perhaps matching TRBD2 (7 bases). This CDR3 is built from 16 residues. CDR1 and CDR2 from the germline V gene are MGHRA and YSYEKL. The CDR3 loop is CACSQGWGGLGETQYF. DNA for the CDR3: TGCGCCTGCAGCCAGGGATGGGGGGGGCTTGGGGAGACCCAGTACTTC.

Turning to this clonotype: This may stem from a read error, because a much larger clone lies one nucleotide away. The genes are TRBV6-9 and TRBJ2-7; D remains ambiguous. This CDR3 is 13 amino acids long. Trimming shortened V by 4 bases and J by 7 bases, and 14 bases separated the two germline ends. Germline CDR1 and CDR2: MNHGY and SVAAGI. The CDR3 nucleotides read TGTGCCAGCAGTTTCGCTGCAGGTGGAGAGCAGTACTTC. It specifies CASSFAAGGEQYF.

This clonotype was observed many times. V gene TRBV7-9 combines with J gene TRBJ1-6, with D hard to call. The germline V and J ends were trimmed by 3 bases and 9 bases, with 12 bases remaining between them. The CDR3 runs 14 residues. Germline CDR1 reads SEHNR; CDR2 reads FQNEAQ (reference sequence). This CDR3 reads CASSFYSDGSPLHF. The DNA of the CDR3 is TGTGCCAGCAGCTTTTACAGCGACGGTTCACCCCTCCACTTT.

In nucleotides, the CDR3 is TGTGCCAGCAGCTTTGATGGCGGGGGAGCGGATACGCAGTATTTT. Translating it yields CASSFDGGGADTQYF. The chain links TRBV11-2 to TRBJ2-3; 7 nucleotides agree with TRBD2. The V gene end was trimmed by 3 bases and the J gene end by 6 bases; junction bases not matched to a gene: 9. The CDR3 consists of 15 residues. CDR1 and CDR2 (germline): SGHAT, FQNNGV.

The sample holds a few counts of this clonotype. The gene calls are TRBV19 and TRBJ2-7; D is tentatively TRBD1 or TRBD2 (5 bases each). The germline V gene encodes CDR1 LNHDA and CDR2 SQIVND (reference sequence). V dropped 4 bases and J dropped 4 bases, with 14 bases sitting between them. This CDR3 contains 14 residues. DNA of the CDR3: TGTGCCAGTAGTACCGGACACGGAGGATACGAGCAGTACTTC. It translates to CASSTGHGGYEQYF.

This clonotype has at least ten counts. The chain is built from TRBV6-1 and TRBJ2-7; TRBD1 matches 9 bases. The CDR3 consists of 16 residues. J lost 5 bases, V lost 6 bases, and 14 bases had no gene match. Germline-derived CDR1 and CDR2 are MNHNS and SASEGT. The CDR3, as DNA: TGTGCCAGCAGATACGGACGCCGGGACAGGGCCCACGAGCAGTACTTC. Translating it yields CASRYGRRDRAHEQYF.

The J gene is TRBJ2-1, the V gene TRBV5-1; D possibly corresponds to TRBD2 (5 bases). The CDR3 is 13 amino acids. V gave up 2 bases and J gave up 9 bases, with 12 bases separating them. CDR1 and CDR2 from the germline V gene are SGHRS and YFSETQ. Here the CDR3 reads CASSLPSLAEQFF. Here the CDR3 DNA reads TGCGCCAGCAGCTTACCTAGCCTAGCTGAGCAGTTCTTC.

This clonotype came up many times. The chain combines TRBV20-1 with TRBJ1-2; 7 nucleotides match TRBD1. The CDR3 length is 12 residues. CDR1 and CDR2 from the germline V gene are DFQATT and SNEGSKA (reference sequence). V shed 3 bases and J 4 bases; nucleotides not matched to a gene: 2. CDR3 sequence reads: CSASGTAYGYTF. The CDR3 nucleotides are TGCAGTGCTAGCGGGACAGCCTATGGCTACACCTTC.

To note about this clonotype: A much larger clone lies one base from this, so it may be a read error. The chain carries TRBV7-2 and TRBJ1-1; weak D call: TRBD1 (6 bases). CDR1 is SGHTA, CDR2 FQGNSA, per germline. This CDR3 has 17 residues. CDR3 amino acids: CASSLVGGGAMNAEAFF. Written as DNA, the CDR3 is TGTGCCAGCAGCTTAGTAGGGGGGGGGGCGATGAACGCTGAAGCTTTCTTT.

V and J are TRBV24-1 and TRBJ1-1, with 7 bases that match TRBD1. The length of the CDR3 is 12 residues. Losses at the gene ends were 6 bases for V and 6 bases for J; bases not matched to a gene: 3. Germline CDR1 KGHDR, CDR2 SFDVKD. The CDR3 DNA reads as TGTGCCACCAGTCCGACAGGGTCTGAAGCTTTCTTT. Amino acid sequence: CATSPTGSEAFF.